This passage covers 16 T cell receptor beta chains from one sample sequenced in a study of siplizumab effects on memory and regulatory T cells. The mixed lymphocyte reaction cells were grown together in coculture at 37°C for 6 days. TCRdb keeps only in-frame clones here, not all; method: immunoSEQ multiplex PCR. This table has 13,000 or so clones, about two fifths appearing once. For these TCRs, the target antigens are not known. The sequenced material came from CFSE-low (dividing) CD8+ T cells sorted from an allogeneic mixed lymphocyte reaction. These receptors came from a human donor in good health; the cells came from an allogeneic mixed lymphocyte reaction.

The chain links TRBV4-2 to TRBJ1-6; D ambiguous. CDR3 length: 17 residues. Germline values: CDR1 LGHNA, CDR2 YNFKEQ. V lost 0 bases and J 4 bases, leaving 13 bases between the germline ends. The CDR3 sequence: CASSQEAGVGYNSPLHF. In DNA form, the CDR3 reads TGTGCCAGCAGCCAAGAAGCCGGAGTTGGATATAATTCACCCCTCCACTTT.

This clone was seen once. This rearrangement joins TRBV4-1 to TRBJ1-2; D gene ambiguous. V lost 0 bases to trimming and J lost 7 bases, with 12 bases between them. CDR1 is MGHRA and CDR2 is YSYEKL in the germline V gene. CDR3 size: 14 residues. This CDR3 reads CASSQEGSSLGYTF. DNA of the CDR3: TGCGCCAGCAGCCAAGAGGGCAGCTCACTTGGCTACACCTTC.

The V and J genes are TRBV27 and TRBJ2-5, with 12 bases identical to TRBD1. The DNA end favors TRBJ2-7, so the J call may be wrong. This CDR3 is built from 14 residues. From germline, CDR1 is MNHEY and CDR2 SMNVEV (reference sequence). The DNA for the CDR3 is TGTGCCAGCAGCCACGGGACAGGGGGCATCGAGCAGTACTTC. It yields the protein CASSHGTGGIEQYF.

The chain combines TRBV19 with TRBJ2-7, with D hard to call. CDR1 and CDR2 (germline): LNHDA, SQIVND (reference sequence). The CDR3 totals 14 residues. V gave up 5 bases and J gave up 1 base, with 12 bases separating them. CDR3 nucleotide sequence: TGTGCCAGTAGTCCATCGACAACTTCCTACGAGCAGTACTTC. Protein: CASSPSTTSYEQYF. Together with reference TRBV19 and TRBJ2-7, the CDR3 gives the full variable domain: DGGITQSPKYLFRKEGQNVTLSCEQNLNHDAMYWYRQDPGQGLRLIYYSQIVNDFQKGDIAEGYSVSREKKESFPLTVTSAQKNPTAFYLCASSPSTTSYEQYFGPGTRLTVT.

Within the sample, this clone is medium-sized (0.01 to 0.1%). This chain links TRBV9 with TRBJ2-2, with D unclear. The V end was cut by 3 bases, the J end by 6 bases, with 21 bases between. CDR3 length equals 17 residues. Germline CDR1 reads SGDLS; CDR2 reads YYNGEE. The CDR3 is CASSAAKFRVTSGELFF. The CDR3 DNA reads as TGTGCCAGCAGCGCCGCTAAGTTCCGGGTGACATCCGGGGAGCTGTTTTTT. The variable domain in full, with the rest retrieved from reference TRBV9 and TRBJ2-2, is DSGVTQTPKHLITATGQRVTLRCSPRSGDLSVYWYQQSLDQGLQFLIQYYNGEERAKGNILERFSAQQFPDLHSELNLSSLELGDSALYFCASSAAKFRVTSGELFFGEGSRLTVL.

By sample share, this clone is medium-sized (0.01 to 0.1%). This rearrangement joins TRBV30 to TRBJ2-7; 9 bases agree with TRBD1. Germline V gives CDR1 GTSNPN, CDR2 SVGIG (reference sequence). Germline trimming cut 2 bases from V and 2 bases from J; bases unmatched to any gene: 4. The CDR3 extends over 14 amino acids. The chain's CDR3 is CAWSYGQGTYEQYF. The CDR3, as DNA: TGTGCCTGGAGTTACGGACAGGGGACCTACGAGCAGTACTTC.

This chain links TRBV2 with TRBJ1-3, with D unresolved. The CDR3 loop spans 16 amino acids. Trimming shortened V by 1 base and J by 0 bases, and 10 bases separated the two germline ends. Germline V gene lookup returns CDR1 SNHLY and CDR2 FYNNEI. In DNA form, the CDR3 reads TGTGCCAGCAGTGAAGTGGGCAGCCCCTCTGGAAACACCATATATTTT. Amino acids: CASSEVGSPSGNTIYF.

This clone was seen a few times. This chain uses TRBV13 with TRBJ2-7; D possibly corresponds to TRBD1 (5 bases). The V and J ends lost 5 bases and 1 base respectively, with 12 bases between them. Germline lookup yields CDR1 PRHDT and CDR2 FYEKMQ (reference sequence). This CDR3 is 14 amino acids long. CDR3: CASSPPDKSYEQYF. Written as DNA, the CDR3 is TGTGCCAGCAGCCCGCCGGACAAGTCCTACGAGCAGTACTTC.

This clone has only a few counts. The genes are TRBV27 and TRBJ2-7; 8 positions agree with TRBD1. CDR3 length: 14 residues. Germline V lookup: CDR1 MNHEY, CDR2 SMNVEV (reference sequence). Losses at the gene ends were 6 bases for V and 3 bases for J; bases not matched to a gene: 7. The CDR3 nucleotides are TGTGCCAGCAGAGGACAGGGAGGATACTACGAGCAGTACTTC. This gives the protein CASRGQGGYYEQYF.

The genes are TRBV11-3 and TRBJ1-4; TRBD1 might be the D (5 bases). This CDR3 comprises 17 residues. Germline V gene sequence: CDR1 SGHNT, CDR2 YENEEA. Between the trimmed V and J ends, which lost 5 bases and 3 bases, there was a span of 19 bases. In nucleotides, the CDR3 is TGTGCCAGCAGCCGACAGAAAATGGTTGCGGCTAATGAAAAACTGTTTTTT. This encodes CASSRQKMVAANEKLFF.

Regarding this clone: Additional DNA sequences in this sample encode the identical CDR3. The V and J genes are TRBV2 and TRBJ2-7, with D perhaps TRBD1 or TRBD2 (7 bases each). Germline values: CDR1 SNHLY, CDR2 FYNNEI. Trimming stripped 1 base from V and 7 bases from J, with 14 bases between. The CDR3 extends over 14 amino acids. The CDR3 loop reads CASSEGRQGGEQYF. The CDR3 nucleotides read TGTGCCAGCAGTGAAGGTCGGCAGGGGGGGGAGCAGTACTTC. Full variable domain (outside the CDR3, taken from reference TRBV2 and TRBJ2-7): EPEVTQTPSHQVTQMGQEVILRCVPISNHLYFYWYRQILGQKVEFLVSFYNNEISEKSEIFDDQFSVERPDGSNFTLKIRSTKLEDSAMYFCASSEGRQGGEQYFGPGTRLTVT.

This sequence joins TRBV19 and TRBJ2-7; a weak D match, TRBD1 (6 bases). CDR3 length: 13 residues. Germline V gene lookup returns CDR1 LNHDA and CDR2 SQIVND (reference sequence). Trimming cost V 1 base and J 4 bases, with 8 bases left between them. Here the CDR3 DNA reads TGTGCCAGTAGTATAGGGACAGCATACGAGCAGTACTTC. The encoded protein is CASSIGTAYEQYF.

CDR3 bases: TGTGCCAGCAGCCAAGGACAGGGGTCTCAGCCCCAGCATTTT. Amino acid sequence: CASSQGQGSQPQHF. The chain couples TRBV7-9 to TRBJ1-5; 9 positions agree with TRBD1. V was pared by 5 bases and J by 6 bases, with 5 bases of the junction left unmatched. This CDR3 comprises 14 residues. CDR1 is SEHNR and CDR2 is FQNEAQ in the germline V gene (reference sequence).

The CDR3 sequence is CASSFVAGGPYEQYF. CDR3 DNA sequence: TGTGCCAGCAGTTTTGTCGCGGGAGGCCCATACGAGCAGTACTTC. The chain combines TRBV27 with TRBJ2-7; TRBD2 matches at 8 bases. This CDR3 is built from 15 residues. The germline V gene encodes CDR1 MNHEY and CDR2 SMNVEV (reference sequence). After removal of 3 bases from V and 4 bases from J, the junction contained 8 bases not matched to a gene.

CDR3 protein: CSVLGGGAAYEQYF. The DNA of the CDR3 is TGCAGCGTCCTGGGGGGAGGGGCGGCCTACGAGCAGTACTTC. This chain links TRBV29-1 with TRBJ2-7; 7 bases align to TRBD2. The CDR3 covers 14 residues. The V gene's germline CDR1 is SQVTM and CDR2 ANQGSEA. Unmatched junction bases numbered 10, after V lost 6 bases and J lost 2 bases.

J is TRBJ2-5 and V is TRBV7-9; D possibly matches TRBD1 or TRBD2 (5 bases each). The CDR3 is made up of 16 amino acids. Trimming removed 5 bases at V and 1 base at J, with 17 bases between. Germline V gives CDR1 SEHNR, CDR2 FQNEAQ (reference sequence). CDR3 DNA: TGTGCCAGCAGCCAACTCGGGACCACTCCCCAAGAGACCCAGTACTTC. Translation gives CASSQLGTTPQETQYF.